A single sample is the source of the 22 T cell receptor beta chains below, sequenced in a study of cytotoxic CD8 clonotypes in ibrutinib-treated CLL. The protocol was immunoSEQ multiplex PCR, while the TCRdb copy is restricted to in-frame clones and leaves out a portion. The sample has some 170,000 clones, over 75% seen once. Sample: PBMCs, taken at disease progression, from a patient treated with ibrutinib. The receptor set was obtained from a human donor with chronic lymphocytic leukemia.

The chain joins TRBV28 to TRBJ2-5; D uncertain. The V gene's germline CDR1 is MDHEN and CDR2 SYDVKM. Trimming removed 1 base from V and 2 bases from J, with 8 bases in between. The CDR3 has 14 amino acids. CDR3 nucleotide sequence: TGTGCCAGCAGTTTATTCCAGGCACAAGAGACCCAGTACTTC. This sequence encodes CASSLFQAQETQYF.

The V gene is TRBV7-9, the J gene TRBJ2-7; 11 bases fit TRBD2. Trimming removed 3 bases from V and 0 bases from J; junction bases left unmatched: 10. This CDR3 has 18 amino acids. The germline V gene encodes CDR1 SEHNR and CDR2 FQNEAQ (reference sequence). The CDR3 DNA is TGTGCCAGCAGCTTCCGACCGGGACTAGCGGAGAGCTCCTACGAGCAGTACTTC. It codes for CASSFRPGLAESSYEQYF. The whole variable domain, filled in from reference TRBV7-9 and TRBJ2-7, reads DTGVSQNPRHKITKRGQNVTFRCDPISEHNRLYWYRQTLGQGPEFLTYFQNEAQLEKSRLLSDRFSAERPKGSFSTLEIQRTEQGDSAMYLCASSFRPGLAESSYEQYFGPGTRLTVT.

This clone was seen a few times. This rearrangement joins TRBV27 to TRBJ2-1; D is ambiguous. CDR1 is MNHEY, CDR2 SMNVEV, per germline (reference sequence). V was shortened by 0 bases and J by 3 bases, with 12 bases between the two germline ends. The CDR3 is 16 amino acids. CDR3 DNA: TGTGCCAGCAGTTTATCGCAAGCGCTTGGCTACAATGAGCAGTTCTTC. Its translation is CASSLSQALGYNEQFF.

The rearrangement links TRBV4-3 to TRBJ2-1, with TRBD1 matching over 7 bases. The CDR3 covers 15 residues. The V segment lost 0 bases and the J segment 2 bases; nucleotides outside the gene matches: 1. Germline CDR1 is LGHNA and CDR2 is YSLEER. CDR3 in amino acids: CASSQETGPYNEQFF. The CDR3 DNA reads TGCGCCAGCAGCCAAGAGACAGGGCCCTACAATGAGCAGTTCTTC.

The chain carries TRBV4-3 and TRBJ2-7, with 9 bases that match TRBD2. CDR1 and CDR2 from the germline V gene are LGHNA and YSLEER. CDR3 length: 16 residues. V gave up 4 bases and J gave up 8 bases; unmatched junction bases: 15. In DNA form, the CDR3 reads TGCGCCAGCAGCCCATTAGCGGGAGAGGGGGGTCCGAAGCAGTACTTC. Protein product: CASSPLAGEGGPKQYF.

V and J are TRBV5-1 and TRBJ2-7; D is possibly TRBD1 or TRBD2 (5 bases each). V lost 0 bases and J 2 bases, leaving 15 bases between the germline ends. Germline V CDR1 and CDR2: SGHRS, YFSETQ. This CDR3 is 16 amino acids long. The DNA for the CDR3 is TGCGCCAGCAGCTTGGAGGGGACGGGAAAAGCCTACGAGCAGTACTTC. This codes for CASSLEGTGKAYEQYF.

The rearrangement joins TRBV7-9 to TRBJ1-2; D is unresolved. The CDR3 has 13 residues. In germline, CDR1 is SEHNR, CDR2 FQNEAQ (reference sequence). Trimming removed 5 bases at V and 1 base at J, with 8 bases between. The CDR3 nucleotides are TGTGCCAGCAGCCCTCCATTTAACTATGGCTACACCTTC. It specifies CASSPPFNYGYTF.

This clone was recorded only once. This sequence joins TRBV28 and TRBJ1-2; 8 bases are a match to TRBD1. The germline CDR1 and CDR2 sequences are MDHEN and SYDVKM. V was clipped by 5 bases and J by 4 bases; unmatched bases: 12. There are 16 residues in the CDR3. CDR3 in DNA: TGTGCCAGCAGTCCCACCCGACAGGGGCCGGGCTATGGCTACACCTTC. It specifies CASSPTRQGPGYGYTF.

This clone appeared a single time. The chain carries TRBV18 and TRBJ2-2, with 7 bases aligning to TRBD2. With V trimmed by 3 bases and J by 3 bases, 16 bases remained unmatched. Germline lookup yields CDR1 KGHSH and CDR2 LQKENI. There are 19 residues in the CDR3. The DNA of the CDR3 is TGTGCCAGCTCACCTCGGGCGGGAGTATCTTTAATGGACACCGGGGAGCTGTTTTTT. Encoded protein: CASSPRAGVSLMDTGELFF.

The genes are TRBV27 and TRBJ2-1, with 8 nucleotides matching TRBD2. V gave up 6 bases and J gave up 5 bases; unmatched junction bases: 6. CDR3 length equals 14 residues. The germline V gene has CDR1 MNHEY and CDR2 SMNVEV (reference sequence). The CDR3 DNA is TGTGCCAGCAGGCTAGCGGGCGCGAACAATGAGCAGTTCTTC. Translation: CASRLAGANNEQFF.

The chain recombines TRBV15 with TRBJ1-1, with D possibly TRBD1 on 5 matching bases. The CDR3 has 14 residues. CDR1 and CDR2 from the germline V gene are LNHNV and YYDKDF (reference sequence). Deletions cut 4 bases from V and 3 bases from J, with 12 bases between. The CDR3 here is CATSKAGKDTEAFF. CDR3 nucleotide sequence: TGTGCCACCAGCAAGGCAGGGAAGGACACTGAAGCTTTCTTT.

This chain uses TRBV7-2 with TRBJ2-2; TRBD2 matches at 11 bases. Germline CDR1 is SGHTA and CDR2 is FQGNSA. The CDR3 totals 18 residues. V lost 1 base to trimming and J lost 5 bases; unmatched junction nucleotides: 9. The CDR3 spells CASSLVSLRTSGTGELFF. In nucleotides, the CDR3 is TGTGCCAGCAGCTTAGTTTCCTTGCGGACTAGCGGGACCGGGGAGCTGTTTTTT.

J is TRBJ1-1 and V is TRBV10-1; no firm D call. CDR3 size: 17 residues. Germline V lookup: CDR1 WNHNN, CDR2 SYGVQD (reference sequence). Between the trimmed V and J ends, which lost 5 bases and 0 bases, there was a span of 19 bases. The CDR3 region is CASSPRYPAWMNTEAFF. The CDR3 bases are TGCGCCAGCAGTCCTCGGTACCCAGCCTGGATGAACACTGAAGCTTTCTTT.

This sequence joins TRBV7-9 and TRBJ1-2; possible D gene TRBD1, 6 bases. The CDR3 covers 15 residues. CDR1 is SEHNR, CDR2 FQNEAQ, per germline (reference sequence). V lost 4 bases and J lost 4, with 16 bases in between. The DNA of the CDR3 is TGTGCCAGCAGCTCATCAAACAGGGTTGGCTATGGCTACACCTTC. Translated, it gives CASSSSNRVGYGYTF.

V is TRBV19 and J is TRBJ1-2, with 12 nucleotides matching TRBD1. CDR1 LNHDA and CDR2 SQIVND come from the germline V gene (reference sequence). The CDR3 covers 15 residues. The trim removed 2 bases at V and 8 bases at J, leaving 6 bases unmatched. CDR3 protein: CASSIPGQGAWGYTF. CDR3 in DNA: TGTGCCAGTAGTATACCGGGACAGGGGGCCTGGGGCTACACCTTC. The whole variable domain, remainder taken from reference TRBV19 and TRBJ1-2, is DGGITQSPKYLFRKEGQNVTLSCEQNLNHDAMYWYRQDPGQGLRLIYYSQIVNDFQKGDIAEGYSVSREKKESFPLTVTSAQKNPTAFYLCASSIPGQGAWGYTFGSGTRLTVV.

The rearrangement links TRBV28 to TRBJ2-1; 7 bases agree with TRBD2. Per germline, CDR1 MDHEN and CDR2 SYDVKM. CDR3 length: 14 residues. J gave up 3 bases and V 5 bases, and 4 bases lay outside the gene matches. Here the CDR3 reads CASSAGRYYNEQFF. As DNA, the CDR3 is TGTGCCAGCAGTGCCGGGAGGTACTACAATGAGCAGTTCTTC.

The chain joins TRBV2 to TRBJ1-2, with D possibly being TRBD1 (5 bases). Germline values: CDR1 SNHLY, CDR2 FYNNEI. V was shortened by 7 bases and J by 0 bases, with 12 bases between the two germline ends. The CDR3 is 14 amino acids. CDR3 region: CASTSGGTNYGYTF. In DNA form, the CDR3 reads TGTGCCAGCACCTCGGGGGGGACTAACTATGGCTACACCTTC. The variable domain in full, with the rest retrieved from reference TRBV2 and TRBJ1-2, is EPEVTQTPSHQVTQMGQEVILRCVPISNHLYFYWYRQILGQKVEFLVSFYNNEISEKSEIFDDQFSVERPDGSNFTLKIRSTKLEDSAMYFCASTSGGTNYGYTFGSGTRLTVV.

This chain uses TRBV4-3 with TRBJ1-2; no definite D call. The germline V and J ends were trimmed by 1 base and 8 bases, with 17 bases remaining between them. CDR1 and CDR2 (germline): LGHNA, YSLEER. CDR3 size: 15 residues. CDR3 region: CASSQVLSSPTGYTF. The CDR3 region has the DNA TGCGCCAGCAGCCAAGTTTTATCCAGCCCTACGGGCTACACCTTC.

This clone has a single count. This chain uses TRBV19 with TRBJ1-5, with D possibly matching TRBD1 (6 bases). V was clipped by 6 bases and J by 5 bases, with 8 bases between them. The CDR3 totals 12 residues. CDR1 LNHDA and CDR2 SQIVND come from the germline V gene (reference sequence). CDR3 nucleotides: TGTGCCAGTAGGAAGGGGGATCAGCCCCAGCATTTT. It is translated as CASRKGDQPQHF. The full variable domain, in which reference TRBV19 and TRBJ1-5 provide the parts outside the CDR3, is DGGITQSPKYLFRKEGQNVTLSCEQNLNHDAMYWYRQDPGQGLRLIYYSQIVNDFQKGDIAEGYSVSREKKESFPLTVTSAQKNPTAFYLCASRKGDQPQHFGDGTRLSIL.

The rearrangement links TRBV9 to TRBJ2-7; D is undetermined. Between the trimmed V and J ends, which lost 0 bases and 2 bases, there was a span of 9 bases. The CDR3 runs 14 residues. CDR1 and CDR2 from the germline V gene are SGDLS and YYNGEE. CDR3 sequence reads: CASSVDLVPYEQYF. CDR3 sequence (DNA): TGTGCCAGCAGCGTAGACCTGGTTCCCTACGAGCAGTACTTC. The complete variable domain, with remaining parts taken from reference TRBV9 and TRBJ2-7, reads DSGVTQTPKHLITATGQRVTLRCSPRSGDLSVYWYQQSLDQGLQFLIQYYNGEERAKGNILERFSAQQFPDLHSELNLSSLELGDSALYFCASSVDLVPYEQYFGPGTRLTVT.

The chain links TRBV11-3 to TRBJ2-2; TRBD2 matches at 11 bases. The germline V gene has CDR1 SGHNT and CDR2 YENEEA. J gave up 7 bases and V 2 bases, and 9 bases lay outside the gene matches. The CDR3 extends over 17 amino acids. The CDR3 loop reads CASSLLAGGLRDGELFF. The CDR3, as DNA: TGTGCCAGCAGCTTACTAGCGGGGGGCCTTCGTGACGGGGAGCTGTTTTTT.

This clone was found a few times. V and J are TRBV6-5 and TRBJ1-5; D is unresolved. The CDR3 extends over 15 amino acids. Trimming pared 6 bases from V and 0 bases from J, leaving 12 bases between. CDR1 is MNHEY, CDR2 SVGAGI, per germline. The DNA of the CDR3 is TGTGCCAGCAGCAAAGGGCAGTATAGCAATCAGCCCCAGCATTTT. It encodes CASSKGQYSNQPQHF.